A selection of T cell receptor beta chains follows, all from one sample in a study of long-term antiretroviral therapy in people with HIV. The assay was immunoSEQ multiplex PCR, and TCRdb's table has in-frame clones only and misses some. This table has about 25,000 clones, roughly three quarters appearing once. Sequencing used unsorted PBMCs, obtained 2.1 years after starting antiretroviral therapy. The receptors stem from a man in his thirties or forties with HIV. Each CDR3 is given without its conserved first and last residue. Fields, in order: CDR3 protein, J gene, V gene, clone size, CDR3 length. The size entry is marked missing in some rows and otherwise reads once, few, many or a size class.

CDR3 protein: ASSLTGGGGPTNEKLF
J gene: TRBJ1-4
V gene: TRBV18
clone size: NA
CDR3 length: 16

CDR3 protein: ASSRGGSGANVLT
J gene: TRBJ2-6
V gene: TRBV6-5
clone size: NA
CDR3 length: 13

CDR3 protein: ASSLAQYNEQF
J gene: TRBJ2-1
V gene: TRBV7-9
clone size: NA
CDR3 length: 11

CDR3 protein: ASSLDRDKNTGELF
J gene: TRBJ2-2
V gene: TRBV11-2
clone size: NA
CDR3 length: 14

CDR3 protein: ASSIGWGENWDEQF
J gene: TRBJ2-1
V gene: TRBV19
clone size: medium-sized
CDR3 length: 14

CDR3 protein: ASSQERGDYEQY
J gene: TRBJ2-7
V gene: TRBV4-3
clone size: NA
CDR3 length: 12

CDR3 protein: ASSPKAGAPGTEAF
J gene: TRBJ1-1
V gene: TRBV5-1
clone size: NA
CDR3 length: 14

CDR3 protein: ASSPLGVAGNTIY
J gene: TRBJ1-3
V gene: TRBV7-9
clone size: NA
CDR3 length: 13

CDR3 protein: ASSLLAGGVDTQY
J gene: TRBJ2-3
V gene: TRBV28
clone size: NA
CDR3 length: 13

CDR3 protein: ASSLDGGSYNEQF
J gene: TRBJ2-1
V gene: TRBV5-6
clone size: NA
CDR3 length: 13

CDR3 protein: ASSIRRAYGYT
J gene: TRBJ1-2
V gene: TRBV19
clone size: NA
CDR3 length: 11

CDR3 protein: ASSQGGRRGELF
J gene: TRBJ2-2
V gene: TRBV4-2
clone size: NA
CDR3 length: 12

CDR3 protein: ASSVAGGLETQY
J gene: TRBJ2-5
V gene: TRBV9
clone size: NA
CDR3 length: 12

CDR3 protein: ASSQNVGGGQPQH
J gene: TRBJ1-5
V gene: TRBV4-1
clone size: NA
CDR3 length: 13

CDR3 protein: ASSGDRYGYT
J gene: TRBJ1-2
V gene: TRBV6-6
clone size: NA
CDR3 length: 10

CDR3 protein: ASTLRGNTEAF
J gene: TRBJ1-1
V gene: TRBV6-6
clone size: NA
CDR3 length: 11

CDR3 protein: AWRQNEKLF
J gene: TRBJ1-4
V gene: TRBV30
clone size: NA
CDR3 length: 9

CDR3 protein: ASSYSTLDTQY
J gene: TRBJ2-3
V gene: TRBV6-5
clone size: NA
CDR3 length: 11

CDR3 protein: ASRGTGSHEQY
J gene: TRBJ2-7
V gene: TRBV25-1
clone size: NA
CDR3 length: 11

CDR3 protein: ASSVMTENTEAF
J gene: TRBJ1-1
V gene: TRBV6-1
clone size: NA
CDR3 length: 12

CDR3 protein: ASSSGLAGALPRDEQY
J gene: TRBJ2-7
V gene: TRBV7-2
clone size: NA
CDR3 length: 16

CDR3 protein: ASSPGGGDYEQY
J gene: TRBJ2-7
V gene: TRBV9
clone size: NA
CDR3 length: 12

CDR3 protein: ATSRDLGAGNTIY
J gene: TRBJ1-3
V gene: TRBV15
clone size: NA
CDR3 length: 13

CDR3 protein: AWSPGTLNTEAF
J gene: TRBJ1-1
V gene: TRBV30
clone size: NA
CDR3 length: 12

CDR3 protein: ASSPLPGQGADTQY
J gene: TRBJ2-3
V gene: TRBV4-1
clone size: NA
CDR3 length: 14

CDR3 protein: ASSMYFAGGNQPQH
J gene: TRBJ1-5
V gene: TRBV19
clone size: NA
CDR3 length: 14

CDR3 protein: AWSTDRREPQH
J gene: TRBJ1-5
V gene: TRBV30
clone size: few
CDR3 length: 11

CDR3 protein: ASSLNLRTVGELF
J gene: TRBJ2-2
V gene: TRBV5-6
clone size: NA
CDR3 length: 13

CDR3 protein: ASSLRREQETQY
J gene: TRBJ2-5
V gene: TRBV28
clone size: few
CDR3 length: 12

CDR3 protein: ASSLQGGNEQY
J gene: TRBJ2-7
V gene: TRBV27
clone size: NA
CDR3 length: 11

CDR3 protein: AISADRGQVETQY
J gene: TRBJ2-5
V gene: TRBV10-3
clone size: NA
CDR3 length: 13

CDR3 protein: ASSVETGGRETQY
J gene: TRBJ2-5
V gene: TRBV9
clone size: NA
CDR3 length: 13

CDR3 protein: ASRGPTSGTIYEQY
J gene: TRBJ2-7
V gene: TRBV2
clone size: NA
CDR3 length: 14

CDR3 protein: ASSLGDSYNEQF
J gene: TRBJ2-1
V gene: TRBV5-1
clone size: NA
CDR3 length: 12

CDR3 protein: ASSLTGALIAF
J gene: TRBJ1-1
V gene: TRBV7-9
clone size: NA
CDR3 length: 11

CDR3 protein: ASSSGGPRTDTQY
J gene: TRBJ2-3
V gene: TRBV28
clone size: NA
CDR3 length: 13

CDR3 protein: ASSRQGNTGELF
J gene: TRBJ2-2
V gene: TRBV6-6
clone size: NA
CDR3 length: 12

CDR3 protein: ASSSSSGGRPSTDTQY
J gene: TRBJ2-3
V gene: TRBV5-4
clone size: NA
CDR3 length: 16

CDR3 protein: ASSETGGRNTEAF
J gene: TRBJ1-1
V gene: TRBV2
clone size: NA
CDR3 length: 13

CDR3 protein: ASSLSREAF
J gene: TRBJ1-1
V gene: TRBV28
clone size: NA
CDR3 length: 9

CDR3 protein: AIGVTANTEAF
J gene: TRBJ1-1
V gene: TRBV10-3
clone size: NA
CDR3 length: 11

CDR3 protein: ASNSGLAGGQETQY
J gene: TRBJ2-5
V gene: TRBV5-1
clone size: NA
CDR3 length: 14

CDR3 protein: ASSPGQGRSNQPQH
J gene: TRBJ1-5
V gene: TRBV6-6
clone size: NA
CDR3 length: 14

CDR3 protein: ASSPLSSSYEQY
J gene: TRBJ2-7
V gene: TRBV5-1
clone size: NA
CDR3 length: 12

CDR3 protein: ASSALGRTQETQY
J gene: TRBJ2-5
V gene: TRBV5-5
clone size: NA
CDR3 length: 13

CDR3 protein: ASSLGGGQHQPQH
J gene: TRBJ1-5
V gene: TRBV7-8
clone size: NA
CDR3 length: 13

CDR3 protein: ASSHGAYNEQF
J gene: TRBJ2-1
V gene: TRBV14
clone size: NA
CDR3 length: 11

CDR3 protein: ASSLSTGVVYGYT
J gene: TRBJ1-2
V gene: TRBV28
clone size: NA
CDR3 length: 13

CDR3 protein: ATSRGAGYQPQH
J gene: TRBJ1-5
V gene: TRBV15
clone size: NA
CDR3 length: 12

CDR3 protein: ASSLSRGSSYNEQF
J gene: TRBJ2-1
V gene: TRBV7-3
clone size: once
CDR3 length: 14

CDR3 protein: ASSLGIRGNQPQH
J gene: TRBJ1-5
V gene: TRBV7-9
clone size: NA
CDR3 length: 13

CDR3 protein: ASNEGPGADTQY
J gene: TRBJ2-3
V gene: TRBV2
clone size: few
CDR3 length: 12

CDR3 protein: ASSEQGTGELF
J gene: TRBJ2-2
V gene: TRBV6-1
clone size: NA
CDR3 length: 11

CDR3 protein: ASSLGIFPTSHHEQF
J gene: TRBJ2-1
V gene: TRBV27
clone size: NA
CDR3 length: 15